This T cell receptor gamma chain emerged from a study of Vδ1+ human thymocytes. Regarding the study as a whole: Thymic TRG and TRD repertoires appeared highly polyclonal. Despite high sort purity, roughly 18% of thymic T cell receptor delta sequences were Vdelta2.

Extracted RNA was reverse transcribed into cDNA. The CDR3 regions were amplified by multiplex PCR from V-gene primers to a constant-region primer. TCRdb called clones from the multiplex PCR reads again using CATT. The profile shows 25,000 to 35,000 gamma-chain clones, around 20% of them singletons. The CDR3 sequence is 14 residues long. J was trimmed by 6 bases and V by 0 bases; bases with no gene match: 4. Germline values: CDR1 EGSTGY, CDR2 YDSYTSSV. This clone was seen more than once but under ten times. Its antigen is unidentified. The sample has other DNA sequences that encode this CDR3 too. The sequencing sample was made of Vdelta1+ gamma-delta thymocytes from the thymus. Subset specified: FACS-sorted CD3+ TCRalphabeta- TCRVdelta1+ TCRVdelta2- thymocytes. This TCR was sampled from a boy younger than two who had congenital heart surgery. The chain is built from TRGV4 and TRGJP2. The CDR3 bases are TGTGCCACCTGGGATGGGCCCCGTGATTGGATCAAGACGTTT. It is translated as CATWDGPRDWIKTF.